This TCR beta chain was found in a study of identical twins. Germline V gene lookup returns CDR1 DFQATT and CDR2 SNEGSKA (reference sequence). V gave up 0 bases and J gave up 14 bases, with 11 bases separating them. There are 11 residues in the CDR3. This clonotype has only a few counts. Its matching antigen is unknown. TCRdb reanalysed the 5' RACE reads using MiXCR and keeps one entry per CDR3 protein. The sample lists roughly 1.6 million distinct CDR3 sequences, under 35% occurring once. Points from the study as a whole: It was cross-sectional statistical analysis, not following the same donors, that the conclusions relied on. With monozygotic twins, out-of-frame TCR alpha sharing exceeded what models estimated. Beta out-of-frame sequences displayed a weaker excess of sharing between twins.

Everyone who gave samples was a healthy Caucasian. The rearrangement joins TRBV20-1 to TRBJ2-1; the D is unclear. This TCR derives from a newborn girl in good health. The sequenced sample was cord blood. The CDR3 sequence is CSARDRVREFF. In DNA, the CDR3 is TGCAGTGCTAGAGATCGGGTTAGGGAGTTCTTC.